This T cell receptor beta chain was found in a study of a mutant IDH1 vaccine in newly diagnosed glioma. For the study at large: Treatment recipients were about 62% male and around 40% female, and their mean age was around 40 years.

The CDR3 runs 15 residues. V lost 3 bases, J lost 0 bases, and 9 bases lay in between. The germline V gene encodes CDR1 MDHEN and CDR2 SYDVKM. Repertoires were generated with immunoSEQ multiplex PCR, while TCRdb's copy carries only in-frame clones and drops some. This table holds roughly 71,000 clones, about 86% found once. Time point described: baseline, week 1 (first vaccination visit). Treatment indicated: pre-vaccination baseline after standard-of-care therapy. The V call is TRBV28, the J call TRBJ1-3; D unclear. The sample here was PBMCs, taken from a glioma patient treated with radiotherapy, temozolomide or both. The receptor was derived from a man under 40 with glioma. This chain's CDR3 is CASSFYRNSGNTIYF. DNA for the CDR3: TGTGCCAGCAGTTTTTACAGAAACTCTGGAAACACCATATATTTT.